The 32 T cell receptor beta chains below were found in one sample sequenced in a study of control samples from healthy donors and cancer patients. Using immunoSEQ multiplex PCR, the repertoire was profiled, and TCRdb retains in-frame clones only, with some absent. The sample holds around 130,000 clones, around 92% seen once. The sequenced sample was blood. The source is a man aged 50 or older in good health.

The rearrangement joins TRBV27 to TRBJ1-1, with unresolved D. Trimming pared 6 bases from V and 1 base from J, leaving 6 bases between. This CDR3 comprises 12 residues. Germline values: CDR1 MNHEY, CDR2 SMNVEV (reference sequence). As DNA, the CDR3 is TGTGCCAGCAGGGATGGGAACACTGAAGCTTTCTTT. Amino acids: CASRDGNTEAFF.

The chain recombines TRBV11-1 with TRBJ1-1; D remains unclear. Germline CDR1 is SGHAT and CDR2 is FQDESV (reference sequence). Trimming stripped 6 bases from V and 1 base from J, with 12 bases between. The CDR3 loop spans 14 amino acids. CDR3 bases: TGTGCCAGCAGACAAGACGGCCGGAACACTGAAGCTTTCTTT. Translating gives CASRQDGRNTEAFF.

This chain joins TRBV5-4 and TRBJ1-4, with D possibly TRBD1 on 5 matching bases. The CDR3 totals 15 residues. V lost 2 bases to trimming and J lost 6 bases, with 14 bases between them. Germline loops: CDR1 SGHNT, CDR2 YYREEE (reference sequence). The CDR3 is CASSLLGGIDEKLFF. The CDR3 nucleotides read TGTGCCAGCAGCTTACTGGGGGGGATTGATGAAAAACTGTTTTTT.

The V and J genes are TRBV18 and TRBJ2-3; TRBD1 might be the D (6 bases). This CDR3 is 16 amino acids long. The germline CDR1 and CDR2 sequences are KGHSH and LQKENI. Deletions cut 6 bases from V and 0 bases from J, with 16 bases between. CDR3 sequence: CASSPIRGVSTDTQYF. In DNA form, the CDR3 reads TGTGCCAGCTCTCCCATCAGGGGAGTAAGCACAGATACGCAGTATTTT.

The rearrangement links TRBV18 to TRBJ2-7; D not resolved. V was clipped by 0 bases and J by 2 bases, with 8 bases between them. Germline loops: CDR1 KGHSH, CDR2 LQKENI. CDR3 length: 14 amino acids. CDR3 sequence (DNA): TGTGCCAGCTCACCACCGGGCACCGCCTACGAGCAGTACTTC. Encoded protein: CASSPPGTAYEQYF.

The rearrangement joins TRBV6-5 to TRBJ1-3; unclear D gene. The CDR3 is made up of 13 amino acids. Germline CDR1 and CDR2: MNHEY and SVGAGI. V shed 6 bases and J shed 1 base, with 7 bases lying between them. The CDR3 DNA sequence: TGTGCCAGCAGAAGGGTTTCTGGAAACACCATATATTTT. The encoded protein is CASRRVSGNTIYF.

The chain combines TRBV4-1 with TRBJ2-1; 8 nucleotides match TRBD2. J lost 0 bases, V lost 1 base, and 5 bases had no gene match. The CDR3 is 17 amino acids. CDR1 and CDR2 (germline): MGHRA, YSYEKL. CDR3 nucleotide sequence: TGCGCCAGCAGCCAAGTTAAAGCGGGGGCCTCCTACAATGAGCAGTTCTTC. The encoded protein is CASSQVKAGASYNEQFF.

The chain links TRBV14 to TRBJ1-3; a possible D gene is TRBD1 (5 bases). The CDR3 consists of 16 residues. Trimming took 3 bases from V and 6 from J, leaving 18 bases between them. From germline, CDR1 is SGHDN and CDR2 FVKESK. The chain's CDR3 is CASSQGPQWTKNTIYF. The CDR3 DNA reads TGTGCCAGCAGCCAGGGACCACAGTGGACAAAAAACACCATATATTTT. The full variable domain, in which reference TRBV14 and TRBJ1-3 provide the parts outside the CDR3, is EAGVTQFPSHSVIEKGQTVTLRCDPISGHDNLYWYRRVMGKEIKFLLHFVKESKQDESGMPNNRFLAERTGGTYSTLKVQPAELEDSGVYFCASSQGPQWTKNTIYFGEGSWLTVV.

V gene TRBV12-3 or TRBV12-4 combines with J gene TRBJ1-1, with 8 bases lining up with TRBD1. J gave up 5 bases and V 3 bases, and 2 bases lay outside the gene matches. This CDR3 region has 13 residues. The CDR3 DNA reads TGTGCCAGCAGTTTGAACAGGGGGACTGAAGCTTTCTTT. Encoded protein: CASSLNRGTEAFF.

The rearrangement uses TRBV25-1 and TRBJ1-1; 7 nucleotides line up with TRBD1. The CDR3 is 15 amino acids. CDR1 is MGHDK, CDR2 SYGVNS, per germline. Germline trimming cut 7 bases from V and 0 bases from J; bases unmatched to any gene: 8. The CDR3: CASTLGGTVNTEAFF. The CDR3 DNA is TGTGCCAGCACCCTGGGGGGGACAGTGAACACTGAAGCTTTCTTT.

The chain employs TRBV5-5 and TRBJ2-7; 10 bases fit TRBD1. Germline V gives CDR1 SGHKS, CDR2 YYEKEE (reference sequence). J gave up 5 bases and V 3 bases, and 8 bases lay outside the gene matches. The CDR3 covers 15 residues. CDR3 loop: CASSSRDRGRHEQYF. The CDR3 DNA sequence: TGTGCCAGCAGCTCCCGGGACAGGGGTCGGCACGAGCAGTACTTC.

This CDR3 reads CASSMGQGSYEQYF. CDR3 nucleotides: TGTGCCAGCAGCATGGGACAGGGAAGCTACGAGCAGTACTTC. The chain couples TRBV7-8 to TRBJ2-7; 9 nucleotides match TRBD1. The germline V gene encodes CDR1 SGHVS and CDR2 FQNEAQ. CDR3 length equals 14 residues. The ends lost 5 bases at V and 3 bases at J; junction bases unmatched: 5.

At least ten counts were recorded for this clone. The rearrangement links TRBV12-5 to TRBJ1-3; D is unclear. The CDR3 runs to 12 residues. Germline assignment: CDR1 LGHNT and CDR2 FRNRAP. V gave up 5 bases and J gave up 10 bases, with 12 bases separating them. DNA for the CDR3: TGTGCTAGTGGTCTCCCGGGTGGGACCATATATTTT. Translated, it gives CASGLPGGTIYF.

Here the CDR3 DNA reads TGTGCCAGCAGTCTCAACCTCCCGGGACTCGACTACGAGCAGTACTTC. Encoded protein: CASSLNLPGLDYEQYF. The rearrangement links TRBV27 to TRBJ2-7, with D tentatively TRBD2 (6 bases). The CDR3 is 16 residues long. V lost 5 bases and J 3 bases, leaving 20 bases between the germline ends. Germline loops: CDR1 MNHEY, CDR2 SMNVEV (reference sequence).

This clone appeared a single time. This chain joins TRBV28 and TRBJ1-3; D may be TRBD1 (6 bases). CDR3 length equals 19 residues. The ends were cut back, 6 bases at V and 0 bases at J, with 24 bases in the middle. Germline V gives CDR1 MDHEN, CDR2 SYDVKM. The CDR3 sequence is CASSTPRDTRSYSGNTIYF. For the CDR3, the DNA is TGTGCCAGCAGCACTCCCAGGGACACCCGTTCCTACTCTGGAAACACCATATATTTT.

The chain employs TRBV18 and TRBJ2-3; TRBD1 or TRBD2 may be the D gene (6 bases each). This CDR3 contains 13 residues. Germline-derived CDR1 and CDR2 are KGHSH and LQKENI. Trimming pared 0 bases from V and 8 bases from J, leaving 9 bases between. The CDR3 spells CASSPPGGGTQYF. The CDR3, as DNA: TGTGCCAGCTCACCACCAGGGGGAGGTACGCAGTATTTT. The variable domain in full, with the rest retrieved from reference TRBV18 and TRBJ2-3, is NAGVMQNPRHLVRRRGQEARLRCSPMKGHSHVYWYRQLPEEGLKFMVYLQKENIIDESGMPKERFSAEFPKEGPSILRIQQVVRGDSAAYFCASSPPGGGTQYFGPGTRLTVL.

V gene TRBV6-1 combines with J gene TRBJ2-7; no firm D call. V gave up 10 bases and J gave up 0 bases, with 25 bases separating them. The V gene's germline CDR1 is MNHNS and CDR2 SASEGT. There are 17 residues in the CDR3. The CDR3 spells CANREKQTDAASYEQYF. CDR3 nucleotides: TGTGCCAACAGAGAAAAACAGACGGACGCCGCCTCCTACGAGCAGTACTTC.

CDR3 coding DNA: TGTGCCAGCAGTTGGTGGCCCGGGGAGCTGTTTTTT. This gives the protein CASSWWPGELFF. This chain connects TRBV12-3 or TRBV12-4 to TRBJ2-2; the D is unclear. The CDR3 has 12 amino acids. V lost 4 bases and J lost 6, with 6 bases in between.

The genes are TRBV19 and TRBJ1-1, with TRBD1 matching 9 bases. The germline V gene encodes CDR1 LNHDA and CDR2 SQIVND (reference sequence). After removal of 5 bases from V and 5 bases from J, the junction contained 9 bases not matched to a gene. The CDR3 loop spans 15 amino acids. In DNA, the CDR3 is TGTGCCAGTAGTTTATCCGGGACAGGGAGGACTGAAGCTTTCTTT. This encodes CASSLSGTGRTEAFF.

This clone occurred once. The DNA of the CDR3 is TGTGCCAGCAGTCTCCACACCGGGGAGCTGTTTTTT. It yields the protein CASSLHTGELFF. The rearrangement uses TRBV27 and TRBJ2-2, with D uncertain. Trimming left V 5 bases short and J 3 bases short, with 4 bases between. The CDR3 is 12 amino acids. In germline, CDR1 is MNHEY, CDR2 SMNVEV (reference sequence).

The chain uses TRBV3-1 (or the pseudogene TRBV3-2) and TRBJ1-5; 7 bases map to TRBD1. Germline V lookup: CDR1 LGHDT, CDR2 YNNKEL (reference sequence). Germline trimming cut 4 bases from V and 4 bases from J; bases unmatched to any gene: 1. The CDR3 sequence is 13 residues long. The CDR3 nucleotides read TGTGCCAGCAGCCCACAGGGGAATCAGCCCCAGCATTTT. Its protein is CASSPQGNQPQHF.

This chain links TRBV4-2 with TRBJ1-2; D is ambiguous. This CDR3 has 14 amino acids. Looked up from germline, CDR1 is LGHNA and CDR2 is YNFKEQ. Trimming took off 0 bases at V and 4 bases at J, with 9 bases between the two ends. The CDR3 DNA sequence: TGTGCCAGCAGCCAAGAAACACCCTTCTATGGCTACACCTTC. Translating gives CASSQETPFYGYTF.

DNA of the CDR3: TGTGCCAGCAGCTTAGTAGGAGGGGTGAACACTGAAGCTTTCTTT. Encoded protein: CASSLVGGVNTEAFF. The V and J genes are TRBV7-2 and TRBJ1-1; perhaps TRBD1 as D (5 bases). The germline CDR1 and CDR2 sequences are SGHTA and FQGNSA. V lost 1 base and J lost 0, with 9 bases in between. The CDR3 sequence is 15 residues long.

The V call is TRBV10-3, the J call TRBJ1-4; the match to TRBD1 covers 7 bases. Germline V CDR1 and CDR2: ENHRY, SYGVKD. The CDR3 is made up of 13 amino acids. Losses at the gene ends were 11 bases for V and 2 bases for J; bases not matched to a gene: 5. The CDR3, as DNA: TGTGCCGCCGCGGGACAGACTAATGAAAAACTGTTTTTT. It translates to CAAAGQTNEKLFF.

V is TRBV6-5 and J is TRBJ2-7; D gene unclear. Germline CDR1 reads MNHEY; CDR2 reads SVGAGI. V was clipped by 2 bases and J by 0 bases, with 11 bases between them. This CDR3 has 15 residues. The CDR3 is CASSYSLVLSYEQYF. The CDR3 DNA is TGTGCCAGCAGTTACAGCCTAGTTCTCTCCTACGAGCAGTACTTC.

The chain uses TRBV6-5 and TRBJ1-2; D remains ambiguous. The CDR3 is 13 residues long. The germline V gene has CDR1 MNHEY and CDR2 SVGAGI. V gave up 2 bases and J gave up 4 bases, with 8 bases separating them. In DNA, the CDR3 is TGTGCCAGCAGTTACGGACGGATCTATGGCTACACCTTC. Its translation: CASSYGRIYGYTF.

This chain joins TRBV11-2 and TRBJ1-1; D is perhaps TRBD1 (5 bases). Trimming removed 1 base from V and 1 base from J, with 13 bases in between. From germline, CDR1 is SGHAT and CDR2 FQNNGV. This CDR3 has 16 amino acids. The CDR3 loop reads CASSLGHGGSNTEAFF. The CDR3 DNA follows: TGTGCCAGCAGCTTAGGGCATGGGGGTTCGAACACTGAAGCTTTCTTT.

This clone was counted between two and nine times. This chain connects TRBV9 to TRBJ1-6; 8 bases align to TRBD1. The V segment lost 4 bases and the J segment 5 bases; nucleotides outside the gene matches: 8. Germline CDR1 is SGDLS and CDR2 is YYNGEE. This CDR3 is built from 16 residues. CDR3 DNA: TGTGCCAGCAGCTCCTCCGGGACAGGACATAATTCACCCCTCCACTTT. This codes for CASSSSGTGHNSPLHF.

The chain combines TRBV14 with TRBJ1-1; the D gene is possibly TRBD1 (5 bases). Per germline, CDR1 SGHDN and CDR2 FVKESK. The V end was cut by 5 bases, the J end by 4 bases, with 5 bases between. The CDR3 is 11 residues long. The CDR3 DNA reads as TGTGCCAGCAGCGGGGGCACTGAAGCTTTCTTT. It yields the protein CASSGGTEAFF.

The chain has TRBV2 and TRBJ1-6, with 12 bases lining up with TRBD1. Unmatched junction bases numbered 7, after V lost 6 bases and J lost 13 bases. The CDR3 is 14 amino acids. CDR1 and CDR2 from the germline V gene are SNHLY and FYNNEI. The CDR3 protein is CASSYRDRGPPLHF. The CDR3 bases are TGTGCCAGCAGCTACCGGGACAGGGGGCCTCCCCTCCACTTT.

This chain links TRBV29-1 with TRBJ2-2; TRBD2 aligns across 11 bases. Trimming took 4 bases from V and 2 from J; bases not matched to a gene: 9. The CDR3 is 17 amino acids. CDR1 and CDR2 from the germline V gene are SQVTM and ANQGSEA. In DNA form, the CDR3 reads TGCAGCGTTGGGCTAGCGGGGGGCCTCCTTAACACCGGGGAGCTGTTTTTT. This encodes CSVGLAGGLLNTGELFF.

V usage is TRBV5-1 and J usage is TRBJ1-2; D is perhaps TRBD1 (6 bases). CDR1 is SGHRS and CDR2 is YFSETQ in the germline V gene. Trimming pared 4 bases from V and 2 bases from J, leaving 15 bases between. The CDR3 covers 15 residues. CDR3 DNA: TGCGCCAGCAGCACAGGGACCTACTCAAACTATGGCTACACCTTC. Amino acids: CASSTGTYSNYGYTF.